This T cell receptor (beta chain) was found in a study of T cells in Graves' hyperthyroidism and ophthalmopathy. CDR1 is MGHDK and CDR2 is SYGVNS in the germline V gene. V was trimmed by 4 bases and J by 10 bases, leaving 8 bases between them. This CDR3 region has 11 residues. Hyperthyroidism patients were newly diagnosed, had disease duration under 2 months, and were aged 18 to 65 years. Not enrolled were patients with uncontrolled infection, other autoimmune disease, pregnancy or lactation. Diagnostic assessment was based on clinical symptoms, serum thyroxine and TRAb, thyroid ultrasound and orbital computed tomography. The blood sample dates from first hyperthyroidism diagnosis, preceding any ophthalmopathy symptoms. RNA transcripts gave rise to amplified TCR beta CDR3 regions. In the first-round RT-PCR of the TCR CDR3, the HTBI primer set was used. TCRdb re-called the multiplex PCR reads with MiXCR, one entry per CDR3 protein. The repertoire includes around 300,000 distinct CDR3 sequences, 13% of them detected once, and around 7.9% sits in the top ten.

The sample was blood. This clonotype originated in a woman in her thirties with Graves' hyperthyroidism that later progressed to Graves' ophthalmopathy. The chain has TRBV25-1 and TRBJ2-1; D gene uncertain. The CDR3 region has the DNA TGTGCCAGCAGTGGCACCAGGGAGCAGTTCTTC. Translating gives CASSGTREQFF.